A selection of T cell receptor beta chains follows, all from one sample in a study of T-cell reconstitution after alpha-beta-depleted transplantation in children. TCRdb re-derived calls from the PCR reads in MiXCR, one entry per CDR3 protein. Of 300,000 or so distinct CDR3 sequences in the sample, approximately 20% were seen once. The sample consisted of PBMCs, mostly from graft donor cells, taken 180 days after TCRalphabeta/CD19-depleted stem cell transplant. These TCRs come from a male patient aged 5 to 17 who had a stem cell transplant for acute lymphoblastic leukemia, so the T cells may come from the graft donor. The CDR3 runs from the conserved cysteine through the conserved F or W. A D gene is named only where the DNA matches it firmly. A clone size is listed for some rows: how often the clone was seen (once, few, many), or a class if it is expanded.

d_gene: NA; abundance: few; v_gene: TRBV10-3; j_gene: TRBJ1-3; CDR3aa: CAISEAGATIYF; CDR3nt: TGTGCCATCAGTGAGGCAGGGGCCACCATATATTTT
d_gene: NA; abundance: NA; v_gene: TRBV4-1; j_gene: TRBJ2-2; CDR3aa: CSSSHWARSNTGELFF; CDR3nt: TGCTCCAGCAGCCATTGGGCCCGGTCGAACACCGGGGAGCTGTTTTTT
d_gene: NA; abundance: NA; v_gene: TRBV4-2; j_gene: TRBJ1-6; CDR3aa: CASSQEARVRQSPLHF; CDR3nt: TGTGCCAGCAGCCAAGAAGCCAGGGTGCGGCAGTCACCCCTCCACTTT
d_gene: TRBD1; abundance: NA; v_gene: TRBV20-1; j_gene: TRBJ2-7; CDR3aa: CSARSRTGEGSYEQYF; CDR3nt: TGCAGTGCTAGATCCCGGACAGGGGAAGGCTCCTACGAGCAGTACTTC
d_gene: NA; abundance: few; v_gene: TRBV5-1; j_gene: TRBJ2-2; CDR3aa: CASSLGGSTNTGELFF; CDR3nt: TGCGCCAGCAGCTTGGGTGGTAGCACGAACACCGGGGAGCTGTTTTTT
d_gene: TRBD1; abundance: NA; v_gene: TRBV27; j_gene: TRBJ2-7; CDR3aa: CASRSGQGPYEQYF; CDR3nt: TGTGCCAGCAGATCGGGACAGGGTCCCTACGAGCAGTACTTC
d_gene: NA; abundance: NA; v_gene: TRBV14; j_gene: TRBJ2-1; CDR3aa: CASSQDFYNEQFF; CDR3nt: TGTGCCAGCAGCCAAGATTTTTACAATGAGCAGTTCTTC
d_gene: NA; abundance: few; v_gene: TRBV5-1; j_gene: TRBJ1-1; CDR3aa: CASSGQLNTEAFF; CDR3nt: TGCGCCAGCAGCGGACAGTTGAACACTGAAGCTTTCTTT
d_gene: NA; abundance: NA; v_gene: TRBV9; j_gene: TRBJ2-2; CDR3aa: CASSVDGKNSGELFF; CDR3nt: TGTGCCAGCAGCGTAGATGGCAAAAACAGCGGGGAGCTGTTTTTT
d_gene: NA; abundance: NA; v_gene: TRBV20-1; j_gene: TRBJ2-1; CDR3aa: CSASIYPGVTNEQFF; CDR3nt: TGCAGTGCTAGCATTTACCCCGGGGTCACCAATGAGCAGTTCTTC
d_gene: TRBD1; abundance: few; v_gene: TRBV5-1; j_gene: TRBJ2-3; CDR3aa: CASSPTGTVSTDTQYF; CDR3nt: TGCGCCAGCAGCCCAACCGGGACAGTCTCCACAGATACGCAGTATTTT
d_gene: NA; abundance: NA; v_gene: TRBV27; j_gene: TRBJ2-3; CDR3aa: CASSLESSGASTDTQYF; CDR3nt: TGTGCCAGCAGTTTAGAGTCTTCCGGAGCTAGCACAGATACGCAGTATTTT
d_gene: TRBD2; abundance: many; v_gene: TRBV5-1; j_gene: TRBJ2-1; CDR3aa: CASSWRLAGVNEQFF; CDR3nt: TGCGCCAGCAGCTGGCGACTAGCGGGAGTCAACGAGCAGTTCTTC
d_gene: TRBD2; abundance: NA; v_gene: TRBV4-1; j_gene: TRBJ2-5; CDR3aa: CASSQDASLGLAGANRTQYF; CDR3nt: TGCGCCAGCAGCCAAGATGCCTCCCTTGGTCTAGCGGGAGCCAATCGGACCCAGTACTTC
d_gene: NA; abundance: few; v_gene: TRBV29-1; j_gene: TRBJ2-1; CDR3aa: CSVEEATYNEQFF; CDR3nt: TGCAGCGTTGAAGAGGCGACCTACAATGAGCAGTTCTTC
d_gene: NA; abundance: few; v_gene: TRBV5-1; j_gene: TRBJ2-1; CDR3aa: CAGKRLSYNEQFF; CDR3nt: TGCGCCGGGAAGCGGCTTTCCTACAATGAGCAGTTCTTC
d_gene: TRBD1; abundance: few; v_gene: TRBV12-3/TRBV12-4; j_gene: TRBJ1-2; CDR3aa: CASSYRGRAYGYTF; CDR3nt: TGTGCCAGCAGTTACAGGGGGCGCGCCTATGGCTACACCTTC
d_gene: TRBD2; abundance: NA; v_gene: TRBV10-1; j_gene: TRBJ2-7; CDR3aa: CASKDFGRVSYEQYF; CDR3nt: TGCGCCAGCAAGGATTTTGGGAGGGTTTCGTACGAGCAGTACTTC
d_gene: NA; abundance: few; v_gene: TRBV24-1; j_gene: TRBJ1-2; CDR3aa: CATSGGSNYGYTF; CDR3nt: TGTGCCACCAGTGGAGGGAGTAACTATGGCTACACCTTC
d_gene: NA; abundance: NA; v_gene: TRBV27; j_gene: TRBJ2-4; CDR3aa: CASSRSRVPLAKNIQYF; CDR3nt: TGTGCCAGCAGTCGCAGCAGGGTTCCTCTAGCCAAAAACATTCAGTACTTC
d_gene: TRBD2; abundance: NA; v_gene: TRBV2; j_gene: TRBJ2-1; CDR3aa: CAGHRSGRAHEQFF; CDR3nt: TGTGCCGGCCATCGAAGCGGGAGGGCCCATGAGCAGTTCTTC
d_gene: TRBD1; abundance: NA; v_gene: TRBV27; j_gene: TRBJ2-7; CDR3aa: CASSTTGTVYEQYF; CDR3nt: TGTGCCAGCAGTACAACCGGGACAGTCTACGAGCAGTACTTC
d_gene: TRBD1; abundance: NA; v_gene: TRBV14; j_gene: TRBJ2-1; CDR3aa: CASSRTLRGQGVREQFF; CDR3nt: TGTGCCAGCAGCCGTACCCTTAGGGGACAGGGAGTTAGGGAGCAGTTCTTC
d_gene: NA; abundance: few; v_gene: TRBV29-1; j_gene: TRBJ1-1; CDR3aa: CSVGPQGGINCEAFF; CDR3nt: TGCAGCGTTGGGCCCCAGGGAGGGATAAACTGTGAAGCTTTCTTT
d_gene: NA; abundance: few; v_gene: TRBV7-2; j_gene: TRBJ2-1; CDR3aa: CASSLGLISYNEQFF; CDR3nt: TGTGCCAGCAGCTTGGGGCTTATCTCCTACAATGAGCAGTTCTTC